Below, 24 T cell receptor beta chains from the same sample are listed, as sequenced in a study of Ad26.COV2.S vaccination and SARS-CoV-2 variants. Repertoires were generated with immunoSEQ multiplex PCR, while TCRdb's copy carries only in-frame clones and drops some. The table includes some 300,000 clones, roughly 86% detected once. Treatment here: about 20 received Ad26.COV2.S at low or high dose, single or two shots; several received placebo; per-sample allocation not given. Sampling was done on day 63 after the first vaccine or placebo injection. Sequencing was performed on peripheral blood, taken in a trial of Ad26.COV2.S vaccine versus placebo. These receptor sequences come from a person aged 18-60 years who received the Ad26.COV2.S COVID-19 vaccine or a placebo.

The gene calls are TRBV19 and TRBJ2-2; TRBD1 or TRBD2 may be the D gene (5 bases each). The CDR3 sequence is 15 residues long. Trimming cost V 5 bases and J 6 bases, with 16 bases left between them. Per the germline V gene, CDR1 is LNHDA and CDR2 is SQIVND (reference sequence). The CDR3 DNA is TGTGCCAGTAGTGTACAGGAATCCGGGGCCGGGGAGCTGTTTTTT. Its protein is CASSVQESGAGELFF. The full variable domain, in which reference TRBV19 and TRBJ2-2 provide the parts outside the CDR3, is DGGITQSPKYLFRKEGQNVTLSCEQNLNHDAMYWYRQDPGQGLRLIYYSQIVNDFQKGDIAEGYSVSREKKESFPLTVTSAQKNPTAFYLCASSVQESGAGELFFGEGSRLTVL.

The chain is built from TRBV4-3 and TRBJ2-3; no definite D call. Deletions cut 5 bases from V and 0 bases from J, with 18 bases between. CDR3 size: 17 residues. Germline V lookup: CDR1 LGHNA, CDR2 YSLEER. CDR3 loop: CASSEKRSVKSTDTQYF. CDR3 DNA sequence: TGCGCCAGCAGCGAGAAAAGGAGCGTCAAAAGCACAGATACGCAGTATTTT.

This clone has only one observation. This chain links TRBV6-6 with TRBJ2-3; no firm D call. This CDR3 contains 13 residues. V was clipped by 2 bases and J by 4 bases, with 7 bases between them. The germline V gene has CDR1 MNHNY and CDR2 SVGAGI (reference sequence). The CDR3 spells CASSYKGPDTQYF. The CDR3 nucleotides are TGTGCCAGCAGTTACAAGGGCCCAGATACGCAGTATTTT.

V and J are TRBV9 and TRBJ1-1, with TRBD1 matching 8 bases. This CDR3 is 16 amino acids long. The V gene end was trimmed by 5 bases and the J gene end by 4 bases; junction bases not matched to a gene: 13. CDR1 SGDLS and CDR2 YYNGEE come from the germline V gene. DNA for the CDR3: TGTGCCAGCAGTTCCCGGACAGGGATTCCTGCCACTGAAGCTTTCTTT. It translates to CASSSRTGIPATEAFF.

The V gene is TRBV5-1, the J gene TRBJ2-7; D is uncertain. Germline CDR1 is SGHRS and CDR2 is YFSETQ. V was cut by 3 bases and J by 2 bases, with 6 bases left in between. This CDR3 has 12 residues. CDR3 in DNA: TGCGCCAGCAGCTCGACAACCTACGAGCAGTACTTC. It encodes CASSSTTYEQYF.

The J gene is TRBJ2-3, the V gene TRBV20-1, with D maybe TRBD2 (6 bases). V was shortened by 3 bases and J by 6 bases, with 22 bases between the two germline ends. The CDR3 is made up of 16 amino acids. Per the germline V gene, CDR1 is DFQATT and CDR2 is SNEGSKA (reference sequence). CDR3 protein: CSASGLKAGYGDTQYF. DNA for the CDR3: TGCAGTGCTAGTGGTCTCAAGGCGGGGTACGGGGATACGCAGTATTTT.

The J gene is TRBJ2-3, the V gene TRBV11-2; TRBD2 aligns across 8 bases. Germline V gives CDR1 SGHAT, CDR2 FQNNGV. The V segment lost 6 bases and the J segment 5 bases; nucleotides outside the gene matches: 16. The CDR3 has 17 residues. CDR3 coding DNA: TGTGCCAGCAGACAATTGCTCCGGGGGGGCGTAGGAGATACGCAGTATTTT. It specifies CASRQLLRGGVGDTQYF.

The chain uses TRBV7-9 and TRBJ1-6, with 7 bases aligning to TRBD1. The CDR3 runs to 14 residues. CDR1 and CDR2 (germline): SEHNR, FQNEAQ (reference sequence). The J segment lost 11 bases and the V segment lost 6 bases, leaving 10 bases of the junction unmatched. CDR3 in amino acids: CASRRDSDGTPLHF. The CDR3, as DNA: TGTGCCAGCAGACGGGACAGCGATGGAACACCCCTCCACTTT.

V gene TRBV23-1 combines with J gene TRBJ2-3; 8 bases line up with TRBD1. TRBV23-1 is filed as an ORF, its function uncertain. The junction had 7 bases not matched to a gene; V was cut back by 0 bases and J by 2 bases. The CDR3 runs to 17 residues. In DNA form, the CDR3 reads TGCGCCAGCAGTCAATCCGGTGCAGGGGGCCTCACAGATACGCAGTATTTT. This encodes CASSQSGAGGLTDTQYF.

CDR3 coding DNA: TGCAGCTTCGCAACCGGGTCCAATCCCTACGAGCAGTACTTC. Translating it yields CSFATGSNPYEQYF. V usage is TRBV29-1 and J usage is TRBJ2-7; D gene uncertain. The CDR3 extends over 14 amino acids. The germline gives CDR1 SQVTM, CDR2 ANQGSEA. Trimming stripped 8 bases from V and 2 bases from J, with 19 bases between.

This sequence joins TRBV15 and TRBJ2-2; TRBD1 aligns across 8 bases. The CDR3 totals 15 residues. V lost 7 bases, J lost 5 bases, and 9 bases stayed unmatched. Germline CDR1 reads LNHNV; CDR2 reads YYDKDF (reference sequence). The CDR3 sequence is CATMSGQGKTGELFF. CDR3 nucleotides: TGTGCCACCATGTCAGGACAGGGAAAAACCGGGGAGCTGTTTTTT.

The chain couples TRBV7-9 to TRBJ2-1, with D unclear. The CDR3 loop spans 12 amino acids. The germline V gene has CDR1 SEHNR and CDR2 FQNEAQ (reference sequence). Deletions cut 1 base from V and 9 bases from J, with 7 bases between. CDR3 sequence: CASSLELVEQFF. In DNA, the CDR3 is TGTGCCAGCAGCTTAGAGCTAGTTGAGCAGTTCTTC.

This sequence joins TRBV6-5 and TRBJ1-5; D is perhaps TRBD1 (6 bases). V was pared by 2 bases and J by 4 bases, with 9 bases between. CDR1 is MNHEY and CDR2 is SVGAGI in the germline V gene. There are 14 residues in the CDR3. In DNA, the CDR3 is TGTGCCAGCAGTTACGGACAGACGAATCAGCCCCAGCATTTT. It specifies CASSYGQTNQPQHF.

V is TRBV6-1 and J is TRBJ1-3; unclear D gene. Trimming took 0 bases from V and 0 from J, leaving 9 bases between them. Germline V lookup: CDR1 MNHNS, CDR2 SASEGT. The CDR3 is 16 residues long. The CDR3 DNA reads as TGTGCCAGCAGTGAAGCTCTGGGTACCTCTGGAAACACCATATATTTT. Its protein product is CASSEALGTSGNTIYF.

The rearrangement uses TRBV2 and TRBJ2-2; D is perhaps TRBD1 or TRBD2 (5 bases each). V lost 6 bases and J 3 bases, leaving 17 bases between the germline ends. The CDR3 has 16 residues. Germline CDR1 is SNHLY and CDR2 is FYNNEI. In DNA, the CDR3 is TGTGCCAGCAGCGACTCGTCCGGGGCTTACACCGGGGAGCTGTTTTTT. This gives the protein CASSDSSGAYTGELFF.

This clone came up a few times. The chain employs TRBV2 and TRBJ1-1; D perhaps matches TRBD1 (5 bases). This CDR3 has 14 amino acids. The V and J ends lost 4 bases and 6 bases respectively, with 15 bases between them. Per germline, CDR1 SNHLY and CDR2 FYNNEI. CDR3: CASSGLTVFSEAFF. CDR3 DNA: TGTGCCAGCAGTGGACTGACAGTTTTCTCTGAAGCTTTCTTT.

This chain connects TRBV7-9 to TRBJ2-5; no definite D call. The V gene's germline CDR1 is SEHNR and CDR2 FQNEAQ (reference sequence). CDR3 length: 11 residues. The V gene lost 5 bases and the J gene lost 2 bases, with 3 bases spanning the gap. In DNA, the CDR3 is TGTGCCAGCAGCGTACAAGAGACCCAGTACTTC. Translation: CASSVQETQYF.

The chain recombines TRBV19 with TRBJ1-3, with D tentatively TRBD1 (6 bases). Germline lookup yields CDR1 LNHDA and CDR2 SQIVND (reference sequence). CDR3 length: 10 residues. Trimming pared 7 bases from V and 8 bases from J, leaving 6 bases between. CDR3 amino acids: CASKGDTIYF. CDR3 sequence (DNA): TGTGCCAGTAAGGGGGACACCATATATTTT. Using reference TRBV19 and TRBJ1-3 for the parts outside the CDR3, the full variable domain is DGGITQSPKYLFRKEGQNVTLSCEQNLNHDAMYWYRQDPGQGLRLIYYSQIVNDFQKGDIAEGYSVSREKKESFPLTVTSAQKNPTAFYLCASKGDTIYFGEGSWLTVV.

The V call is TRBV5-4, the J call TRBJ2-5, with D perhaps TRBD1 (5 bases). In germline, CDR1 is SGHNT, CDR2 YYREEE (reference sequence). V shed 1 base and J shed 2 bases, with 9 bases lying between them. The CDR3 is 14 amino acids. Here the CDR3 DNA reads TGTGCCAGCAGCTTGTTGACAGAACAAGAGACCCAGTACTTC. This sequence encodes CASSLLTEQETQYF.

Only one count was recorded for this clone. The chain is built from TRBV30 and TRBJ1-3; D gene uncertain. V gave up 2 bases and J gave up 0 bases, with 8 bases separating them. CDR3 size: 14 residues. Germline values: CDR1 GTSNPN, CDR2 SVGIG (reference sequence). The CDR3 loop reads CAWSTANSGNTIYF. The CDR3, as DNA: TGTGCCTGGAGTACAGCTAACTCTGGAAACACCATATATTTT.

This clone was counted only a few times. The V call is TRBV6-1, the J call TRBJ1-2, with TRBD1 matching 9 bases. In germline, CDR1 is MNHNS, CDR2 SASEGT. There are 13 residues in the CDR3. V was pared by 3 bases and J by 10 bases, with 6 bases of the junction left unmatched. CDR3 residues: CASSELGQGPYTF. The CDR3 DNA reads as TGTGCCAGCAGTGAGTTGGGACAGGGCCCCTACACCTTC.

The J gene is TRBJ2-1, the V gene TRBV6-5; D is unresolved. The germline CDR1 and CDR2 sequences are MNHEY and SVGAGI. The CDR3 has 15 residues. V shed 4 bases and J shed 7 bases, with 17 bases lying between them. The CDR3 loop is CASSFGSSSRNEQFF. In DNA, the CDR3 is TGTGCCAGCAGTTTTGGGTCTTCTTCCAGGAATGAGCAGTTCTTC.

This chain links TRBV29-1 with TRBJ2-2; 8 bases line up with TRBD1. With 8 bases clipped from V and 2 bases from J, the junction kept 7 bases outside the gene matches. The CDR3 consists of 14 residues. CDR1 and CDR2 from the germline V gene are SQVTM and ANQGSEA. In nucleotides, the CDR3 is TGCAGCACATCGGGACAGGTTAACACCGGGGAGCTGTTTTTT. The encoded protein is CSTSGQVNTGELFF.

The chain combines TRBV4-3 with TRBJ2-4, with D maybe TRBD1 (5 bases). Trimming removed 3 bases from V and 1 base from J, with 16 bases in between. From germline, CDR1 is LGHNA and CDR2 YSLEER. The CDR3 covers 17 residues. The DNA for the CDR3 is TGCGCCAGCAGCCACGAACTCCATGGGGCCGCCAAAAACATTCAGTACTTC. This codes for CASSHELHGAAKNIQYF.